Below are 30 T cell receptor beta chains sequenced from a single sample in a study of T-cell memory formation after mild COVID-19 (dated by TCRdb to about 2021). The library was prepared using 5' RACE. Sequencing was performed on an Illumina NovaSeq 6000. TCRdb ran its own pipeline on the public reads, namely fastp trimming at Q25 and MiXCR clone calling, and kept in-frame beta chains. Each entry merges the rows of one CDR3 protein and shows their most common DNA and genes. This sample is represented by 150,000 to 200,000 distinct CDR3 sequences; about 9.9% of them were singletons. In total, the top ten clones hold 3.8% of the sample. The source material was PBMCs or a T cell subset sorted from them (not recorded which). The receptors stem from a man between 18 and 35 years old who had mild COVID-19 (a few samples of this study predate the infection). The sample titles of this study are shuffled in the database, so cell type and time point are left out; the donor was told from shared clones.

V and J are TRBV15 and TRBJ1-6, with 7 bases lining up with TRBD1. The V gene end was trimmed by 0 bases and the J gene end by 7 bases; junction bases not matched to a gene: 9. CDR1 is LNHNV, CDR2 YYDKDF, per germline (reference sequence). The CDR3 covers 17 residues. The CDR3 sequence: CATSRDGGGWGNSPLHF. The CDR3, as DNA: TGTGCCACCAGCAGAGATGGAGGGGGCTGGGGAAATTCACCCCTCCACTTT.

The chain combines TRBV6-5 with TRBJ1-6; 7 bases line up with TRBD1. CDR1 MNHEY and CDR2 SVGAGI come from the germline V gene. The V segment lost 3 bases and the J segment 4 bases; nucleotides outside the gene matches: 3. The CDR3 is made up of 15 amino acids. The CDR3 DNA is TGTGCCAGCAGTTATGAGGGGGCGTATAATTCACCCCTCCACTTT. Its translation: CASSYEGAYNSPLHF.

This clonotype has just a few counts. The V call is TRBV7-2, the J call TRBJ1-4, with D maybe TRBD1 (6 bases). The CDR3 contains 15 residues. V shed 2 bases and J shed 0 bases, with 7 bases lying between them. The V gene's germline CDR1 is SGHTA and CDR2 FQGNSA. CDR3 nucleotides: TGTGCCAGCAGCTTAAACAGGGCAACTAATGAAAAACTGTTTTTT. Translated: CASSLNRATNEKLFF.

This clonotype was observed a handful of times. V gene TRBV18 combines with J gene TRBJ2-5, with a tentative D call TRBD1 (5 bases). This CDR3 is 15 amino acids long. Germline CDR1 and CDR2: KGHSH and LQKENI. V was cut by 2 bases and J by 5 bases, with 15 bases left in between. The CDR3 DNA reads TGTGCCAGCTCACCATTAGGACGACAGTCCGAGACCCAGTACTTC. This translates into CASSPLGRQSETQYF.

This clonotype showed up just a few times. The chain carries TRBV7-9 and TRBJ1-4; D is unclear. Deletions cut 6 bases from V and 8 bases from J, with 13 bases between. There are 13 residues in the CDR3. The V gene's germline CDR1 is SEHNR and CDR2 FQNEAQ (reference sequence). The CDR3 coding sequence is TGTGCCAGCAGAAGAGAGGAGGGCGAAAAACTGTTTTTT. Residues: CASRREEGEKLFF.

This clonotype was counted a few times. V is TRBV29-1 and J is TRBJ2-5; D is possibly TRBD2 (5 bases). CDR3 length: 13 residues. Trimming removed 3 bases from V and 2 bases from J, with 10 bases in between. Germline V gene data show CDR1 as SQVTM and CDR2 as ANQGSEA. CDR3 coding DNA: TGCAGCGTTGACGGGGTTCCTCAAGAGACCCAGTACTTC. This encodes CSVDGVPQETQYF.

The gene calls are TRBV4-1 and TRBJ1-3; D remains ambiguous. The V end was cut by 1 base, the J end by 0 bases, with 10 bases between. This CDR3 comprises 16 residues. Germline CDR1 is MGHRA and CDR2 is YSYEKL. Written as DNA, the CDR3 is TGCGCCAGCAGCCAAGTTGGACTCTACTCTGGAAACACCATATATTTT. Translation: CASSQVGLYSGNTIYF.

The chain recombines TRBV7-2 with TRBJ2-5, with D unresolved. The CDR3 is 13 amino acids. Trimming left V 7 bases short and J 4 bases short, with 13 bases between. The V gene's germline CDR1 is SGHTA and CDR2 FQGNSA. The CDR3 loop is CASTLSWRETQYF. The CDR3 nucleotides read TGTGCCAGCACCCTAAGCTGGCGAGAGACCCAGTACTTC.

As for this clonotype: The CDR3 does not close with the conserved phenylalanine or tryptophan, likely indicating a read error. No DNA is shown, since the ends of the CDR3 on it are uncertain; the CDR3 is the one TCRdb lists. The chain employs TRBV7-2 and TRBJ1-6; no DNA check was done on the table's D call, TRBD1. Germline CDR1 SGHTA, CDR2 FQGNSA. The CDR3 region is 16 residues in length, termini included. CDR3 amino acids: CASSPRGAPGQGVLFY.

This chain's CDR3 is CASLPGGTTSYNEQFF. The CDR3 DNA is TGTGCCAGCCTTCCGGGGGGAACGACCTCCTACAATGAGCAGTTCTTC. The V gene is TRBV28, the J gene TRBJ2-1, with 7 bases matching TRBD2. The CDR3 spans 16 residues. V lost 8 bases to trimming and J lost 0 bases; unmatched junction nucleotides: 10. Germline CDR1 reads MDHEN; CDR2 reads SYDVKM.

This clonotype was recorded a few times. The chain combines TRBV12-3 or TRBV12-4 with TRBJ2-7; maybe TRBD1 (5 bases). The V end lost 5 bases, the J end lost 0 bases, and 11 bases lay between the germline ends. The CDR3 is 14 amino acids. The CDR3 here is CASSPPDISYEQYF. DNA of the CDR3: TGTGCCAGCAGTCCTCCGGACATCTCCTACGAGCAGTACTTC.

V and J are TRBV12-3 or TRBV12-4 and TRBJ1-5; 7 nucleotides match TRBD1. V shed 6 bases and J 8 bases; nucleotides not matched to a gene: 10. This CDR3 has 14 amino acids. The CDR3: CASSQTGTNKPQHF. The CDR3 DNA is TGTGCCAGCAGCCAGACAGGGACTAATAAGCCCCAGCATTTT.

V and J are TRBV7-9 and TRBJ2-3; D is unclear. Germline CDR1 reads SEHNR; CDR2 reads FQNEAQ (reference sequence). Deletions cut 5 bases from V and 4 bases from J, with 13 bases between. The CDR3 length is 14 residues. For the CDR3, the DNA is TGTGCCAGCAGCGTGGTAGGGATTGCAGATACGCAGTATTTT. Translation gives CASSVVGIADTQYF.

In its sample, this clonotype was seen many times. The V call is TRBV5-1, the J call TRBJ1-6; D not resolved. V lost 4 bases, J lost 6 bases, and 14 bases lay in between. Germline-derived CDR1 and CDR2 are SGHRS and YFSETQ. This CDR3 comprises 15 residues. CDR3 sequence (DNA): TGCGCCAGCAGCCTCGCCGTTCCCCCTAATTCACCCCTCCACTTT. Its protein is CASSLAVPPNSPLHF.

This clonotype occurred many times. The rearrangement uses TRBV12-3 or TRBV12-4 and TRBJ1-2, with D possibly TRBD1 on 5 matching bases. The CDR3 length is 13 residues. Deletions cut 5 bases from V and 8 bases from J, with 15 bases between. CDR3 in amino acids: CASSPPTVSGYTF. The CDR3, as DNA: TGTGCCAGCAGTCCGCCGACAGTCAGCGGCTACACCTTC.

The chain's CDR3 is CASSHEQGSEQYF. CDR3 coding DNA: TGTGCCAGCAGCCACGAACAGGGATCCGAGCAGTACTTC. This chain links TRBV3-1 with TRBJ2-7; possibly TRBD1 for D (6 bases). CDR3 length: 13 amino acids. Germline V lookup: CDR1 LGHDT, CDR2 YNNKEL (reference sequence). V was shortened by 3 bases and J by 6 bases, with 12 bases between the two germline ends.

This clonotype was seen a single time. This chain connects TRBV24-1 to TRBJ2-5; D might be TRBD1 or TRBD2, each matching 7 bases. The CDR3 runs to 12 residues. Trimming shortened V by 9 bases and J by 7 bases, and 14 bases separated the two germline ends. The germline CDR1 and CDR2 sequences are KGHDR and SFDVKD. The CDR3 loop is CATGGEGATQYF. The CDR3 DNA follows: TGTGCCACCGGGGGGGAGGGGGCGACCCAGTACTTC.

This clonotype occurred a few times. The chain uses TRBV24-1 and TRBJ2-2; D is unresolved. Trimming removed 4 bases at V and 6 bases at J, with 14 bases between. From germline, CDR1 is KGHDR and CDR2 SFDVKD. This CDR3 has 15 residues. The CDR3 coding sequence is TGTGCCACCAGTGAGGAAGGTGGTTCGGCCGGGGAGCTGTTTTTT. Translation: CATSEEGGSAGELFF.

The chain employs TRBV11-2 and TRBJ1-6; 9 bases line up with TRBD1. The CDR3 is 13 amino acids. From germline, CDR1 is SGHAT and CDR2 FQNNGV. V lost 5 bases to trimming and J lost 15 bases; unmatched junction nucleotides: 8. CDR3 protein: CASSRTGVRLLHF. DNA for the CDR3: TGTGCCAGCAGCCGGACAGGGGTACGTCTCCTCCACTTT. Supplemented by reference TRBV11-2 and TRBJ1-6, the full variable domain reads EAGVAQSPRYKIIEKRQSVAFWCNPISGHATLYWYQQILGQGPKLLIQFQNNGVVDDSQLPKDRFSAERLKGVDSTLKIQPAKLEDSAVYLCASSRTGVRLLHFGNGTRLTVT.

CDR3 amino acids: CASSHLGENGYTF. In DNA, the CDR3 is TGTGCCAGCAGTCACTTGGGGGAGAATGGCTACACCTTC. The rearrangement links TRBV28 to TRBJ1-2; possibly TRBD1 for D (5 bases). Germline V gene sequence: CDR1 MDHEN, CDR2 SYDVKM. CDR3 size: 13 residues. Deletions cut 5 bases from V and 6 bases from J, with 13 bases between.

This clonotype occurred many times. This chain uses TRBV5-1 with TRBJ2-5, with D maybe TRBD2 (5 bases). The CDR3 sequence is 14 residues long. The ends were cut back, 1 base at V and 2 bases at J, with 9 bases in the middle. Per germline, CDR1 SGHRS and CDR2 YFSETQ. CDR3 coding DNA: TGCGCCAGCAGCTTGTCCCCGGGGCAAGAGACCCAGTACTTC. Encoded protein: CASSLSPGQETQYF.

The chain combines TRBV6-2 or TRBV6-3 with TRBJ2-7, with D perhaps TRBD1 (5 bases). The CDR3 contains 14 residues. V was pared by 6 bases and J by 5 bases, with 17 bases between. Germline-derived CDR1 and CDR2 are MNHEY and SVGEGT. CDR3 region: CASSPRQSVDEQYV. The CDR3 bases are TGTGCCAGCAGCCCGCGACAGTCCGTTGACGAGCAGTACGTC.

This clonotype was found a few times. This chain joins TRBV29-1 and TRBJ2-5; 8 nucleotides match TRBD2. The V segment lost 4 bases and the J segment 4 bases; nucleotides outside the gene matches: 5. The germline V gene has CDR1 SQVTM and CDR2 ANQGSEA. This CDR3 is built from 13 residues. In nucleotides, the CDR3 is TGCAGCGTTGGACCCGGGAGGGGAGAGACCCAGTACTTC. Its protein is CSVGPGRGETQYF.

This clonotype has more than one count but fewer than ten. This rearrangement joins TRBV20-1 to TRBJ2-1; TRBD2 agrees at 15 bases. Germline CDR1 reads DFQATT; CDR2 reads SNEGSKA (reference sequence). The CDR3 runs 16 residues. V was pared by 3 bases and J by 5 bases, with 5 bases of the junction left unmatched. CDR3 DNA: TGCAGTGCTAGCGGACTAGCGGGGGGGCAGGACAATGAGCAGTTCTTC. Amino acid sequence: CSASGLAGGQDNEQFF.

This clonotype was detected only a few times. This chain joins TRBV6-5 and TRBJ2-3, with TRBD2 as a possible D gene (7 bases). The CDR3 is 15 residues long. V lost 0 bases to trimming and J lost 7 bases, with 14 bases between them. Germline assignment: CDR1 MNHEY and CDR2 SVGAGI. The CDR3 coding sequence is TGTGCCAGCAGTTACTCTCCGGGGGGCGGGTATACGCAGTATTTT. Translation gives CASSYSPGGGYTQYF.

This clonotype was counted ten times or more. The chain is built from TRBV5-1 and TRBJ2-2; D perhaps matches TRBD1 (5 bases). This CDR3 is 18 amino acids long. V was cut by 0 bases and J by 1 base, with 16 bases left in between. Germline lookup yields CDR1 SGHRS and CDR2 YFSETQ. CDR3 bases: TGCGCCAGCAGCTTGGAATCTGGTAGGGGCTGGAACACCGGGGAGCTGTTTTTT. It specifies CASSLESGRGWNTGELFF.

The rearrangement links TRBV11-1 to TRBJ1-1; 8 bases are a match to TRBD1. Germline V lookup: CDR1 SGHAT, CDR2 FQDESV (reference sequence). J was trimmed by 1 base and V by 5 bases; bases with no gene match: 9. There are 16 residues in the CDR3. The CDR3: CASSAHRGAPNTEAFF. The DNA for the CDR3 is TGTGCCAGCAGCGCCCACAGGGGGGCCCCGAACACTGAAGCTTTCTTT.

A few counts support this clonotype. The CDR3 DNA sequence: TGCAGCGTTGGACTAGACACAGATACGCAGTATTTT. It translates to CSVGLDTDTQYF. This chain uses TRBV29-1 with TRBJ2-3; TRBD2 is a possible D gene (6 bases). The CDR3 extends over 12 amino acids. The V gene's germline CDR1 is SQVTM and CDR2 ANQGSEA. Trimming left V 4 bases short and J 2 bases short, with 7 bases between.

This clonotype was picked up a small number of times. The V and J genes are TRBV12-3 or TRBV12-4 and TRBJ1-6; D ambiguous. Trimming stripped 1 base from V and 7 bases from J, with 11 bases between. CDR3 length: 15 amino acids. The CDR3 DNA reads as TGTGCCAGCAGTTTAGTAGGGTCCCGGAATTCACCCCTCCACTTT. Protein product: CASSLVGSRNSPLHF.

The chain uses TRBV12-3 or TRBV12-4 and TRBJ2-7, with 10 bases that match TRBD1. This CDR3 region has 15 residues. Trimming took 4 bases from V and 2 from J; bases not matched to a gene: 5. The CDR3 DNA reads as TGTGCCAGCAGTTCCCAGACAGGGGGCACCTACGAGCAGTACTTC. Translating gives CASSSQTGGTYEQYF.